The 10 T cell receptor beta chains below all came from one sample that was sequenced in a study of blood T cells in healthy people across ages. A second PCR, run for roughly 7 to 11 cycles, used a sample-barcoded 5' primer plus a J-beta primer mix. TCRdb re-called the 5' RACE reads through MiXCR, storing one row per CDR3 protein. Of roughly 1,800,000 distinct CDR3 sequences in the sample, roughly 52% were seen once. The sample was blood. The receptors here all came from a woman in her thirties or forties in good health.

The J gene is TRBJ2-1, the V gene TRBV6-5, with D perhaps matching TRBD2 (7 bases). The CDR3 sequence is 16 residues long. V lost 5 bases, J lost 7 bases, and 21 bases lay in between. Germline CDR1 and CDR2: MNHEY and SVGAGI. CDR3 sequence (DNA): TGTGCCAGCAGTCCTTTCCGGACTAGGGGGTCGAATGAGCAGTTCTTC. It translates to CASSPFRTRGSNEQFF.

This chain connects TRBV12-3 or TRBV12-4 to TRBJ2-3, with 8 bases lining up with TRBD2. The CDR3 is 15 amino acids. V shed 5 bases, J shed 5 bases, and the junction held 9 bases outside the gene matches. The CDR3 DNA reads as TGTGCCAGCAGTCATAGCGGGGAAGGGCTAGATACGCAGTATTTT. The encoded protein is CASSHSGEGLDTQYF.

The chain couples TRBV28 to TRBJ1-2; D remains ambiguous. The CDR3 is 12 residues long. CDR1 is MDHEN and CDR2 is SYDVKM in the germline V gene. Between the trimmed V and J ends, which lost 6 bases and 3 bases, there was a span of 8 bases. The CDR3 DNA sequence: TGTGCCAGCAGAACAGAGGACTATGGCTACACCTTC. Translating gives CASRTEDYGYTF.

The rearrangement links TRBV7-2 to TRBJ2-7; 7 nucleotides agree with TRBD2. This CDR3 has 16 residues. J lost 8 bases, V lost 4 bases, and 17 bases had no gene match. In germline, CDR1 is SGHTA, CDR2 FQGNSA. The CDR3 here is CASSSDGPSLAVKQYF. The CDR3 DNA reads TGTGCCAGCAGCTCCGACGGGCCGAGTCTAGCGGTAAAGCAGTACTTC.

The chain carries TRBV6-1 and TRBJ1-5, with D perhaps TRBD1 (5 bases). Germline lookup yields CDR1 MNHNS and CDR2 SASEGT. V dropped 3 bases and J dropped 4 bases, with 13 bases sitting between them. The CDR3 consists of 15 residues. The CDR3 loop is CASSEVRAPNQPQHF. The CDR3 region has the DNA TGTGCCAGCAGTGAGGTCAGGGCTCCTAATCAGCCCCAGCATTTT.

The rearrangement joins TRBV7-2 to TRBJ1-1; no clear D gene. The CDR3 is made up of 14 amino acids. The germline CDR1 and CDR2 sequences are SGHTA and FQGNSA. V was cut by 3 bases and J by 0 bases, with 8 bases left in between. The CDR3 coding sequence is TGTGCCAGCAGCTTTGGACGGTTGAACACTGAAGCTTTCTTT. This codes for CASSFGRLNTEAFF.

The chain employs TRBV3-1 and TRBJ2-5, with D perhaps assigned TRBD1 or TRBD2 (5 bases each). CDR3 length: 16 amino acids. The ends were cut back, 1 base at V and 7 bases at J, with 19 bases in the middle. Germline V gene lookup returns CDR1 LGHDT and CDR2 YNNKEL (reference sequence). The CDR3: CASSQGLSGTSGTQYF. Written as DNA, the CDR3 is TGTGCCAGCAGCCAAGGCCTCTCAGGGACGAGCGGGACCCAGTACTTC.

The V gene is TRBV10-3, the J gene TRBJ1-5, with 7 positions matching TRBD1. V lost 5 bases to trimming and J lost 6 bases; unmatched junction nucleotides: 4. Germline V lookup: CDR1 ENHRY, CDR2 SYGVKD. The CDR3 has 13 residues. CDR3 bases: TGTGCCATCAGTCCCGGGACAGTTCAGCCCCAGCATTTT. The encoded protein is CAISPGTVQPQHF.

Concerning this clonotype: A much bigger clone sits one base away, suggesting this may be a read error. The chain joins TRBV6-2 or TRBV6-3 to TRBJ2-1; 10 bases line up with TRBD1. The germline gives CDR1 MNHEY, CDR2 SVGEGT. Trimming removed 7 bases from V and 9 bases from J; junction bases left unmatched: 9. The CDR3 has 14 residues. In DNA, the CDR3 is TGTGCCAGCAAACGCGACAGGGGGCACAGTGAGCAGTTCTTC. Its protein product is CASKRDRGHSEQFF.

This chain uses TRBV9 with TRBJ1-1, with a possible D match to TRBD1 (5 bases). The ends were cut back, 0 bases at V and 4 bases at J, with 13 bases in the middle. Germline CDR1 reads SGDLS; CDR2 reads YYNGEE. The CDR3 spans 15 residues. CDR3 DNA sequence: TGTGCCAGCAGCGTAGTCGGGGGGTGGAGCACTGAAGCTTTCTTT. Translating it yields CASSVVGGWSTEAFF.